One sample yielded the 3 T cell receptor beta chains listed below, sequenced in a study of T cells expressing NK-cell markers. TCRdb reprocessed the 5' RACE reads and stores each CDR3 protein as one record, lacking DNA. The sample has 150,000 or so distinct CDR3 sequences, and its top ten clones hold approximately 35%. The sequencing sample was made of blood T cells: a sorted CD56 or NKG2C T cell subset, CD4+ or CD8+ T cells, or bulk PBMC T cells (not recorded which). These receptors were collected from a woman in her 50s in good health.

This chain connects TRBV4-1 to TRBJ1-5. CDR1 MGHRA and CDR2 YSYEKL come from the germline V gene. This CDR3 has 14 amino acids. The CDR3 sequence is CASSQSDSNQPQHF.

The rearrangement uses TRBV20-1 and TRBJ2-1. CDR1 and CDR2 from the germline V gene are DFQATT and SNEGSKA (reference sequence). This CDR3 is built from 13 residues. CDR3 sequence: CSARQRRDNEQFF.

The genes are TRBV3-1 and TRBJ1-4; TCRdb selects TRBD1, and the lack of DNA leaves this call unchecked. The CDR3 length is 16 residues. Germline V gene sequence: CDR1 LGHDT, CDR2 YNNKEL (reference sequence). CDR3 in amino acids: CASSQVRTGANEKLFF.